Each of the 11 T cell receptor beta chains below was sequenced from the same sample in a study of T cells in localized non-small cell lung cancer. Assay used: immunoSEQ multiplex PCR; TCRdb lists only in-frame clones, some missing. Seen here are approximately 28,000 clones, about four fifths observed once, and the top ten hold 5.3%. This specimen was peripheral blood mononuclear cells, taken before any cancer treatment. Receptors were obtained from a man aged 40 to 70 with stage III lung adenocarcinoma.

The chain links TRBV7-2 to TRBJ1-1; TRBD1 is a possible D gene (5 bases). The ends were cut back, 5 bases at V and 1 base at J, with 8 bases in the middle. This CDR3 spans 13 amino acids. Germline V gives CDR1 SGHTA, CDR2 FQGNSA. CDR3 DNA: TGTGCCAGCAGCCTTACAGGGAACACTGAAGCTTTCTTT. Translating it yields CASSLTGNTEAFF.

The chain is built from TRBV15 and TRBJ1-3; D gene uncertain. CDR1 and CDR2 from the germline V gene are LNHNV and YYDKDF (reference sequence). CDR3 length: 15 residues. V was pared by 1 base and J by 4 bases, with 11 bases between. The CDR3 DNA is TGTGCCACCAGCAGAGGTGGAAGTGCGGGAAACACCATATATTTT. Its protein is CATSRGGSAGNTIYF.

Only a few counts were recorded for this clone. The CDR3 region is CASSPRGWSSPLHF. In DNA, the CDR3 is TGTGCCAGTAGTCCCCGGGGATGGAGTTCACCCCTCCACTTT. The V gene is TRBV19, the J gene TRBJ1-6; the D is unclear. The V gene lost 5 bases and the J gene lost 9 bases, with 14 bases spanning the gap. The germline gives CDR1 LNHDA, CDR2 SQIVND (reference sequence). This CDR3 contains 14 residues.

This clone was detected only once. This chain connects TRBV7-2 to TRBJ2-3; the D gene could be TRBD1 or TRBD2 (5 bases each). CDR3 size: 14 residues. From germline, CDR1 is SGHTA and CDR2 FQGNSA. V was trimmed by 8 bases and J by 0 bases, leaving 12 bases between them. For the CDR3, the DNA is TGTGCCAGCTCCCGGGGCCTTAGCACAGATACGCAGTATTTT. Translating gives CASSRGLSTDTQYF. Full variable domain (remainder filled in from reference TRBV7-2 and TRBJ2-3): GAGVSQSPSNKVTEKGKDVELRCDPISGHTALYWYRQSLGQGLEFLIYFQGNSAPDKSGLPSDRFSAERTGGSVSTLTIQRTQQEDSAVYLCASSRGLSTDTQYFGPGTRLTVL.

The chain is built from TRBV18 and TRBJ1-3; D uncertain. V dropped 3 bases and J dropped 0 bases, with 12 bases sitting between them. In germline, CDR1 is KGHSH, CDR2 LQKENI. This CDR3 has 16 amino acids. DNA of the CDR3: TGTGCCAGCTCACCTTTTGACGGGGACTCTGGAAACACCATATATTTT. It is translated as CASSPFDGDSGNTIYF. The full variable domain, completed using reference TRBV18 and TRBJ1-3, is NAGVMQNPRHLVRRRGQEARLRCSPMKGHSHVYWYRQLPEEGLKFMVYLQKENIIDESGMPKERFSAEFPKEGPSILRIQQVVRGDSAAYFCASSPFDGDSGNTIYFGEGSWLTVV.

This clone was recorded a few times. This chain links TRBV15 with TRBJ1-5; D unresolved. Germline loops: CDR1 LNHNV, CDR2 YYDKDF (reference sequence). This CDR3 has 14 amino acids. V lost 1 base and J lost 0, with 4 bases in between. For the CDR3, the DNA is TGTGCCACCAGCAGAGGGGTTAGCAATCAGCCCCAGCATTTT. Translating gives CATSRGVSNQPQHF.

The rearrangement joins TRBV9 to TRBJ1-2; 7 bases line up with TRBD1. Germline CDR1 SGDLS, CDR2 YYNGEE. The CDR3 runs to 15 residues. Unmatched junction bases numbered 14, after V lost 5 bases and J lost 7 bases. CDR3 in amino acids: CASSLTIGGAGGYTF. For the CDR3, the DNA is TGTGCCAGCAGTCTTACGATAGGGGGCGCAGGTGGCTACACCTTC.

The V call is TRBV7-6, the J call TRBJ2-1; TRBD2 aligns across 8 bases. J was trimmed by 8 bases and V by 3 bases; bases with no gene match: 9. Per the germline V gene, CDR1 is SGHVS and CDR2 is FNYEAQ. The CDR3 sequence is 15 residues long. The CDR3 loop reads CASSFLAGHQDEQFF. CDR3 coding DNA: TGTGCCAGCAGCTTTTTAGCGGGACACCAGGATGAGCAGTTCTTC.

The chain uses TRBV5-6 and TRBJ2-3; D remains ambiguous. Trimming removed 4 bases at V and 3 bases at J, with 15 bases between. This CDR3 contains 15 residues. Germline lookup yields CDR1 SGHDT and CDR2 YYEEEE. The CDR3 DNA follows: TGTGCCAGCAGCCTGGTGGGTTTTCGGACAGATACGCAGTATTTT. Translating gives CASSLVGFRTDTQYF. Full variable domain (remainder filled in from reference TRBV5-6 and TRBJ2-3): DAGVTQSPTHLIKTRGQQVTLRCSPKSGHDTVSWYQQALGQGPQFIFQYYEEEERQRGNFPDRFSGHQFPNYSSELNVNALLLGDSALYLCASSLVGFRTDTQYFGPGTRLTVL.

This clone was seen a few times. This chain connects TRBV5-5 to TRBJ1-6; TRBD1 is a possible D gene (6 bases). V lost 4 bases to trimming and J lost 12 bases, with 11 bases between them. The CDR3 totals 12 residues. Looked up from germline, CDR1 is SGHKS and CDR2 is YYEKEE (reference sequence). The CDR3 sequence: CASSLQGRPLHF. The CDR3 DNA sequence: TGTGCCAGCAGCCTCCAGGGGCGACCCCTCCACTTT.

The J gene is TRBJ2-7, the V gene TRBV4-2; tentatively, D is TRBD2 (6 bases). CDR1 and CDR2 from the germline V gene are LGHNA and YNFKEQ. V was shortened by 1 base and J by 3 bases, with 16 bases between the two germline ends. This CDR3 contains 16 residues. CDR3 in DNA: TGTGCCAGCAGCCAAGTTAACGCGGGGTCTTACTACGAGCAGTACTTC. Its translation is CASSQVNAGSYYEQYF.